Given below is one T cell receptor beta chain in context. The antigen is not known. This sample stems from a study of shared clonotypes between healthy human individuals. It was across several immunoSEQ plates that each subset's genomic DNA was evenly split. The data were produced by immunoSEQ multiplex PCR, yet TCRdb's version contains in-frame clones alone and is incomplete. The sample contains roughly 1,100,000 clones, under 80% of which appear only once. Study results and limitations: Rarefaction exposed incomplete sorted-subset sequencing despite large depth. Clonotype sharing among donors was expected to depend on sequencing depth. The four-donor shared clonotypes exceeded non-shared clonotypes in generation probability, with non-shared ones scoring lower.

The receptor comes from a man in his late teens or twenties in good health. The sample consisted of memory CD4+ T cells sorted from blood. The sample's subset: CD45RA-negative fraction.

The CDR3 spells CASSLGPFPNEQFF. In nucleotides, the CDR3 is TGTGCCAGCAGCTTAGGTCCCTTCCCCAATGAGCAGTTCTTC. The genes are TRBV7-2 and TRBJ2-1; no firm D call. Looked up from germline, CDR1 is SGHTA and CDR2 is FQGNSA. This CDR3 is 14 amino acids long. V was cut by 1 base and J by 6 bases, with 10 bases left in between.